The clone carrying this T cell receptor beta chain was recorded once. This record belongs to a study of blood T cell repertoires in COVID-19. Study as a whole: Some COVID-19 samples were acute and others convalescent; all came from the United States, Italy and Spain. T cells, B-cell-depleted T cells, or PBMCs supplied cDNA or gDNA.

Original methodology: Amplification from reference gene primers served as the basis for estimated nucleated cell counts. Profiling relied on immunoSEQ multiplex PCR, and the TCRdb table lists in-frame clones only, not all of them. V and J calls and clone size follow that table, whereas D and trimming were derived from the DNA. The sample yields tens of thousands of clones, around 80% seen once. The sequence came from a man between 60 and 75 years old with acute or convalescent COVID-19. The sequenced material came from peripheral blood.

CDR3 sequence: CASSSPDRGLNEKLFF. The CDR3 DNA sequence: TGTGCCAGCAGCTCCCCGGACAGGGGGCTGAATGAAAAACTGTTTTTT. The chain couples TRBV11-2 to TRBJ1-4; TRBD1 aligns across 11 bases. The ends lost 4 bases at V and 5 bases at J; junction bases unmatched: 6. CDR1 is SGHAT and CDR2 is FQNNGV in the germline V gene. The CDR3 length is 16 residues.